A selection of T cell receptor beta chains follows, all from one sample in a study of response to subunit inactivated influenza vaccine. TCRdb recomputed calls from the RT-PCR reads with MiXCR, one row per CDR3 protein. Altogether about 830,000 distinct CDR3 sequences are present, about 18% being singletons, with the ten largest covering roughly a tenth. The input for sequencing was PBMCs from blood, taken approximately 5 days after vaccination. The source of these receptors is a man over 45 who received an inactivated influenza vaccine. Each CDR3 is given with its conserved first and last residue. The D gene is left open where the match is weak. Expanded clones get a size class; other rows say once, few or many, or leave the size out.

clone_size: many; d_call: -; j_call: TRBJ2-1; v_call: TRBV29-1; cdr3_nt: TGCAGCGTCCAGGACGGGTACAATGAGCAGTTCTTC; cdr3_aa: CSVQDGYNEQFF
clone_size: -; d_call: TRBD2; j_call: TRBJ2-7; v_call: TRBV28; cdr3_nt: TGTGCCACAGGTGGCGGGAGGGCCTACGAGCAGTACTTC; cdr3_aa: CATGGGRAYEQYF
clone_size: -; d_call: -; j_call: TRBJ2-1; v_call: TRBV7-7; cdr3_nt: TGTGCCAGCAGCCCTACCTCAGGAGCTCTCAATGAGCAGTTCTTC; cdr3_aa: CASSPTSGALNEQFF
clone_size: -; d_call: -; j_call: TRBJ2-2; v_call: TRBV6-5; cdr3_nt: TGTGCCAGCAGTTACGGACTGCGGCTGAGTGGGGAGCTGTTTTTT; cdr3_aa: CASSYGLRLSGELFF
clone_size: -; d_call: TRBD2; j_call: TRBJ2-2; v_call: TRBV2; cdr3_nt: TGTGCCTGGGGCGGGGGGCCTAACACCGGGGAGCTGTTTTTT; cdr3_aa: CAWGGGPNTGELFF
clone_size: few; d_call: -; j_call: TRBJ2-5; v_call: TRBV6-2/TRBV6-3; cdr3_nt: TGTGCCAGCAGCCGTCTGTCCCAAGAGACCCAGTACTTC; cdr3_aa: CASSRLSQETQYF
clone_size: -; d_call: -; j_call: TRBJ1-2; v_call: TRBV4-3; cdr3_nt: TGCGCCAGCAGCCAAGATCTACAATTCATGGGTGGCTACACCTTC; cdr3_aa: CASSQDLQFMGGYTF
clone_size: -; d_call: -; j_call: TRBJ2-1; v_call: TRBV6-1; cdr3_nt: TGTGCCAGCAGTGAAATGTATGGCAGGGGAAATGACGAGCAGTTCTTC; cdr3_aa: CASSEMYGRGNDEQFF
clone_size: -; d_call: TRBD1; j_call: TRBJ2-3; v_call: TRBV5-6; cdr3_nt: TGTGCCAGCAGTCGGGACAGGGGCATCACAGATACGCAGTATTTT; cdr3_aa: CASSRDRGITDTQYF
clone_size: -; d_call: -; j_call: TRBJ2-1; v_call: TRBV29-1; cdr3_nt: TGCAGCGTTGGTAAAAGGAGCTCCTACAATGAGCAGTTCTTC; cdr3_aa: CSVGKRSSYNEQFF
clone_size: few; d_call: -; j_call: TRBJ2-5; v_call: TRBV5-1; cdr3_nt: TGCGCCAGCAGCACCGGACGTAACCAAGAGACCCAGTACTTC; cdr3_aa: CASSTGRNQETQYF
clone_size: -; d_call: -; j_call: TRBJ1-2; v_call: TRBV30; cdr3_nt: TGTGCCTGGAGTGTACAACAGGGAAGAGCCTATGGCTACACCTTC; cdr3_aa: CAWSVQQGRAYGYTF
clone_size: -; d_call: -; j_call: TRBJ2-7; v_call: TRBV9; cdr3_nt: TGTGCCAGCAGCGAACGGACGGAAACCTACGAGCAGTACTTC; cdr3_aa: CASSERTETYEQYF